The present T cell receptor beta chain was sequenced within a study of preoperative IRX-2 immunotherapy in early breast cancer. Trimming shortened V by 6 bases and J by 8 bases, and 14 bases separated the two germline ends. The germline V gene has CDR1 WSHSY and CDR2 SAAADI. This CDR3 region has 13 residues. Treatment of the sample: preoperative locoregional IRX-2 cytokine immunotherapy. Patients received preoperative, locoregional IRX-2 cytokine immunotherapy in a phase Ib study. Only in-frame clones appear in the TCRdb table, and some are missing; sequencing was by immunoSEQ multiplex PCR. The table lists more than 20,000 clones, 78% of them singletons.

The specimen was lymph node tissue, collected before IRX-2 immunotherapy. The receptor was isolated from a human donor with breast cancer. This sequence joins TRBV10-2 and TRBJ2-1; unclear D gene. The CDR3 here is CASSRASSDEQFF. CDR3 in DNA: TGCGCCAGCAGCCGCGCCAGTTCGGATGAGCAGTTCTTC.